This is a list of T cell receptor beta chains from one sample in a study of cytomegalovirus exposure and HLA in healthy donors. Produced via immunoSEQ multiplex PCR; TCRdb's table is partial and in-frame only. The repertoire includes around 210,000 clones, about 77% of them detected once, and around 0.44% sits in the top ten. Sequencing was performed on PBMCs. Source of these receptors: a boy between 10 and 17 years old in good health and CMV-seronegative. CDR3s include the opening cysteine and the closing phenylalanine or tryptophan. A D gene is named only where the DNA matches it firmly. Only some rows state a clone size, as once, few, many or a class for expanded clones.

D gene: .
J gene: TRBJ2-3
V gene: TRBV4-1
clone size: .
CDR3 protein: CASSRLSGGAGDTQYF
CDR3 DNA: TGCGCCAGCAGCCGCCTGAGTGGAGGGGCTGGAGATACGCAGTATTTT

D gene: .
J gene: TRBJ1-1
V gene: TRBV25-1
clone size: few
CDR3 protein: CASSEFGGRGTEAFF
CDR3 DNA: TGTGCCAGCAGTGAATTTGGTGGCAGGGGTACTGAAGCTTTCTTT

D gene: .
J gene: TRBJ2-7
V gene: TRBV11-3
clone size: few
CDR3 protein: CASSLGYSSYEQYF
CDR3 DNA: TGTGCCAGCAGCTTAGGTTACAGCTCCTACGAGCAGTACTTC

D gene: .
J gene: TRBJ1-2
V gene: TRBV2
clone size: .
CDR3 protein: CASSGLWQGYTF
CDR3 DNA: TGTGCCAGCAGTGGACTTTGGCAAGGCTACACCTTC

D gene: .
J gene: TRBJ2-5
V gene: TRBV11-2
clone size: .
CDR3 protein: CASSLVYPGPLNPQETQYF
CDR3 DNA: TGTGCCAGCAGCTTAGTTTATCCAGGGCCGCTGAACCCGCAAGAGACCCAGTACTTC

D gene: .
J gene: TRBJ1-5
V gene: TRBV7-2
clone size: .
CDR3 protein: CASSSRIAAPFYSNQPQHF
CDR3 DNA: TGTGCCAGCAGCTCCCGGATTGCGGCGCCATTCTATAGCAATCAGCCCCAGCATTTT

D gene: .
J gene: TRBJ2-3
V gene: TRBV7-3
clone size: .
CDR3 protein: CASSPRGLLTDTQYF
CDR3 DNA: TGTGCCAGCAGCCCACGGGGATTACTCACAGATACGCAGTATTTT

D gene: TRBD1
J gene: TRBJ1-1
V gene: TRBV2
clone size: .
CDR3 protein: CASGRDRGFLLAFF
CDR3 DNA: TGTGCCAGCGGCCGGGACAGGGGATTTTTATTGGCTTTCTTT

D gene: .
J gene: TRBJ2-1
V gene: TRBV6-6
clone size: .
CDR3 protein: CASSFSSNPYNEQFF
CDR3 DNA: TGTGCCAGCAGCTTTAGCTCGAACCCCTACAATGAGCAGTTCTTC

D gene: .
J gene: TRBJ1-5
V gene: TRBV6-6
clone size: .
CDR3 protein: CASSYIGGGQPQHF
CDR3 DNA: TGTGCCAGCAGTTACATAGGGGGTGGGCAGCCCCAGCATTTT

D gene: .
J gene: TRBJ2-7
V gene: TRBV15
clone size: few
CDR3 protein: CATSVEDRRLWTYEQYF
CDR3 DNA: TGTGCCACCAGCGTGGAGGACCGAAGGCTATGGACCTACGAGCAGTACTTC

D gene: TRBD1
J gene: TRBJ2-7
V gene: TRBV5-4
clone size: .
CDR3 protein: CASTLDRGGYEQYF
CDR3 DNA: TGTGCCAGCACCCTCGACAGGGGAGGTTACGAGCAGTACTTC

D gene: TRBD2
J gene: TRBJ2-3
V gene: TRBV6-4
clone size: .
CDR3 protein: CASSDERGGTDTQYF
CDR3 DNA: TGTGCCAGCAGTGACGAGCGGGGGGGCACAGATACGCAGTATTTT

D gene: TRBD1
J gene: TRBJ2-7
V gene: TRBV14
clone size: .
CDR3 protein: CASSQGSVRGYSYEQYF
CDR3 DNA: TGTGCCAGCAGCCAAGGTTCCGTCAGGGGGTACTCCTACGAGCAGTACTTC

D gene: .
J gene: TRBJ1-1
V gene: TRBV18
clone size: .
CDR3 protein: CASSPEDGSDEAFF
CDR3 DNA: TGTGCCAGCTCACCGGAGGACGGGTCCGATGAAGCTTTCTTT

D gene: .
J gene: TRBJ2-5
V gene: TRBV18
clone size: .
CDR3 protein: CASSPRGDQETQYF
CDR3 DNA: TGTGCCAGCTCACCACGGGGGGACCAAGAGACCCAGTACTTC

D gene: TRBD2
J gene: TRBJ2-7
V gene: TRBV7-9
clone size: once
CDR3 protein: CASSLVSSGSYEQYF
CDR3 DNA: TGTGCCAGCAGCTTAGTTTCTAGCGGGAGCTACGAGCAGTACTTC